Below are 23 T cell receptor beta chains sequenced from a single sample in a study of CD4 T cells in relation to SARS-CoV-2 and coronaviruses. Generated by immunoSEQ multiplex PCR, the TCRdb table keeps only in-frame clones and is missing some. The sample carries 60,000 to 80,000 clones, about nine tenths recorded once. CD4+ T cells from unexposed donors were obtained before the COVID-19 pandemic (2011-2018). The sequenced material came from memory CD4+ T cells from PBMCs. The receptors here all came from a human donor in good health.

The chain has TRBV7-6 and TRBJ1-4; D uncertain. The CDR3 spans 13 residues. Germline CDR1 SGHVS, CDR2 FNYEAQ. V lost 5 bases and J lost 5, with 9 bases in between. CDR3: CASSRTENEKLFF. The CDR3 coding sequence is TGTGCCAGCAGCCGTACGGAGAATGAAAAACTGTTTTTT.

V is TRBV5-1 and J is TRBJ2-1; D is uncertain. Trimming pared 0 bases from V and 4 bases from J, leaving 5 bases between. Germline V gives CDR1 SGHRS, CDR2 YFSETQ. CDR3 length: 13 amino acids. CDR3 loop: CASSLASYNEQFF. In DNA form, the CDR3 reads TGCGCCAGCAGCTTGGCAAGTTACAATGAGCAGTTCTTC.

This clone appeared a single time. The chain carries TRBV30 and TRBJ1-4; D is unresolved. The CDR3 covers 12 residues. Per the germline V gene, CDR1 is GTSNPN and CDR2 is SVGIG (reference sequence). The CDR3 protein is CAAMAANEKLFF. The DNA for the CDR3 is TGTGCTGCTATGGCAGCTAATGAAAAACTGTTTTTT.

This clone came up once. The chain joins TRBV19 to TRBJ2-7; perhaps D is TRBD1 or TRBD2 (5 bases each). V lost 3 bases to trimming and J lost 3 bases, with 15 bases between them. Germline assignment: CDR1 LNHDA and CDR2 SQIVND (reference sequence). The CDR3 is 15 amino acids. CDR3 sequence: CASSIGDDGDYEQYF. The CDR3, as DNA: TGTGCCAGTAGTATTGGGGACGACGGTGACTACGAGCAGTACTTC.

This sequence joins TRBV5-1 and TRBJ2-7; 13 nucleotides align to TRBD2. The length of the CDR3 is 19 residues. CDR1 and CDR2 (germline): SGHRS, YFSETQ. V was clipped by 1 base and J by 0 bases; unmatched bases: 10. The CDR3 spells CASSLFVTSGGISSYEQYF. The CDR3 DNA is TGCGCCAGCAGCTTGTTCGTGACTAGCGGGGGGATTAGCTCCTACGAGCAGTACTTC. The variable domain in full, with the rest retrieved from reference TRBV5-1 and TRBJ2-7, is KAGVTQTPRYLIKTRGQQVTLSCSPISGHRSVSWYQQTPGQGLQFLFEYFSETQRNKGNFPGRFSGRQFSNSRSEMNVSTLELGDSALYLCASSLFVTSGGISSYEQYFGPGTRLTVT.

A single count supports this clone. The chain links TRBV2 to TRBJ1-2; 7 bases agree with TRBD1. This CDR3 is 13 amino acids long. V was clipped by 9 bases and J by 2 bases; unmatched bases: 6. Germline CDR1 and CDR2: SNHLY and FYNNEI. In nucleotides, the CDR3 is TGTGCCAGTCGAACAGGGGCCAACTATGGCTACACCTTC. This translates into CASRTGANYGYTF.

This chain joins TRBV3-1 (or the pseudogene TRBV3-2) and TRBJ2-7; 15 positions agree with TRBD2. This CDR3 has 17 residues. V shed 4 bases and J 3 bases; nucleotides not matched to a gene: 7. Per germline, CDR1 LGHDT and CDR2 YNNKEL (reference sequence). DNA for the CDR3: TGTGCCAGCAGCCCGGGACTAGCGGGGGGCCGATGCTACGAGCAGTACTTC. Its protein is CASSPGLAGGRCYEQYF.

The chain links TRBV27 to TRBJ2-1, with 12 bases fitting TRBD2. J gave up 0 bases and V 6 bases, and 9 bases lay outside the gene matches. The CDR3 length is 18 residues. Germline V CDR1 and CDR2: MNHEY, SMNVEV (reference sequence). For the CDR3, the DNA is TGTGCCAGCAGCCCGGGACTAGCGGGTCAAAGCTCCTACAATGAGCAGTTCTTC. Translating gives CASSPGLAGQSSYNEQFF.

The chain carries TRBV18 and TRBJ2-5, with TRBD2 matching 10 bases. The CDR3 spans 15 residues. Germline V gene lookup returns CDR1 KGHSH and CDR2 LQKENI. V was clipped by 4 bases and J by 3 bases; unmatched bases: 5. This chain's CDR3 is CASSLGTSEKETQYF. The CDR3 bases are TGTGCCAGCTCACTGGGGACTAGCGAGAAAGAGACCCAGTACTTC.

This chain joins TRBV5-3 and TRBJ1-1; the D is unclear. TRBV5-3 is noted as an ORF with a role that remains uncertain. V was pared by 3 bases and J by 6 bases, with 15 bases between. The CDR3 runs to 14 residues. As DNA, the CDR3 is TGTGCCAGAAGCTCGACGGTTGAAGTCGCTGAAGCTTTCTTT. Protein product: CARSSTVEVAEAFF.

CDR3 coding DNA: TGTGCCAGCAGCTTGGGGGGCCCGGAGGAGACCCAGTACTTC. Residues: CASSLGGPEETQYF. The genes are TRBV5-4 and TRBJ2-5; a possible D gene is TRBD1 (5 bases). Trimming stripped 0 bases from V and 5 bases from J, with 11 bases between. The CDR3 spans 14 residues. Germline V gene lookup returns CDR1 SGHNT and CDR2 YYREEE (reference sequence). The full variable domain, completed using reference TRBV5-4 and TRBJ2-5, is ETGVTQSPTHLIKTRGQQVTLRCSSQSGHNTVSWYQQALGQGPQFIFQYYREEENGRGNFPPRFSGLQFPNYSSELNVNALELDDSALYLCASSLGGPEETQYFGPGTRLLVL.

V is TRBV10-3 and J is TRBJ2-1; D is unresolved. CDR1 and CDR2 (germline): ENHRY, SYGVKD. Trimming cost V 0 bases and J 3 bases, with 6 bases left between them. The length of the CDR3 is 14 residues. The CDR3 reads CAISESSSYNEQFF. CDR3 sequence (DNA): TGTGCCATCAGTGAGTCGTCTAGCTACAATGAGCAGTTCTTC.

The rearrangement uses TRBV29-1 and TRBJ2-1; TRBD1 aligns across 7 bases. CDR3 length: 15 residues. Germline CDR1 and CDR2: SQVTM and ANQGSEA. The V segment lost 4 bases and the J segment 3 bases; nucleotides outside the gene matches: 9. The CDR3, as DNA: TGCAGCGTTGTCTTGGCAGGGGGTTTCTACAATGAGCAGTTCTTC. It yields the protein CSVVLAGGFYNEQFF.

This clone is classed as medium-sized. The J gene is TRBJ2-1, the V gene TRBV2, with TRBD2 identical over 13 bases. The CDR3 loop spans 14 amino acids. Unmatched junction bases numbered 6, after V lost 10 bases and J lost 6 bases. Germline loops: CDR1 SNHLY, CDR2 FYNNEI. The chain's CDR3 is CAIPGTSGANEQFF. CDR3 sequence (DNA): TGTGCCATCCCCGGGACTAGCGGGGCCAATGAGCAGTTCTTC. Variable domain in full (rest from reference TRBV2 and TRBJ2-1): EPEVTQTPSHQVTQMGQEVILRCVPISNHLYFYWYRQILGQKVEFLVSFYNNEISEKSEIFDDQFSVERPDGSNFTLKIRSTKLEDSAMYFCAIPGTSGANEQFFGPGTRLTVL.

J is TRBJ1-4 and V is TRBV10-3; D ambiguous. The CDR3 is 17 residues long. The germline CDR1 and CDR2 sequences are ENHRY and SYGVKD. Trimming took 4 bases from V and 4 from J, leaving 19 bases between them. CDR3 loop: CAISATETTSGNEKLFF. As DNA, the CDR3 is TGTGCCATCAGTGCTACCGAGACCACTTCGGGTAATGAAAAACTGTTTTTT.

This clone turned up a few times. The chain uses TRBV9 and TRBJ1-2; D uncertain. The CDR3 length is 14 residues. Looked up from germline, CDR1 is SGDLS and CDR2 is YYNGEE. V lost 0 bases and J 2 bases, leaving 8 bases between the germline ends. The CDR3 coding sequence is TGTGCCAGCAGCGTAGACAGCCTAAACTATGGCTACACCTTC. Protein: CASSVDSLNYGYTF.

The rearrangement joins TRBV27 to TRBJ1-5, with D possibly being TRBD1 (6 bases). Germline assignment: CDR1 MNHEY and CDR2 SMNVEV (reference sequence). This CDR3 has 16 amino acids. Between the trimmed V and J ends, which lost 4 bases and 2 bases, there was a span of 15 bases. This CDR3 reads CASSSRGAGGNQPQHF. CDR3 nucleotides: TGTGCCAGCAGTTCGAGGGGGGCAGGGGGCAATCAGCCCCAGCATTTT.

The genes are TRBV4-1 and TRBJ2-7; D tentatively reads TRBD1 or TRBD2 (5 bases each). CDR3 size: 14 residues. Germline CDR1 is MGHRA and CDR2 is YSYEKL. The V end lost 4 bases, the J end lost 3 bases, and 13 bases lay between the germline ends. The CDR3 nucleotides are TGCGCCAGCAGCCGTCAGGGAGACGACTACGAGCAGTACTTC. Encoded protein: CASSRQGDDYEQYF.

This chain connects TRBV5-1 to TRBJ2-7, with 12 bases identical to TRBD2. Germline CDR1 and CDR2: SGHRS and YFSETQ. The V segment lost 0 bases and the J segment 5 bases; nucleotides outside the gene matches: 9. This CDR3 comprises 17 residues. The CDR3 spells CASSLGLAGGLSDEQYF. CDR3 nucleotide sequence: TGCGCCAGCAGCTTGGGTCTAGCGGGAGGGCTAAGTGACGAGCAGTACTTC.

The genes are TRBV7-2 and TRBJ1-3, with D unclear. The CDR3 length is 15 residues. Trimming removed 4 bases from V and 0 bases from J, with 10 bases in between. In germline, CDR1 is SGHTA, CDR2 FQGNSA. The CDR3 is CASSSTWSSGNTIYF. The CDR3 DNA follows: TGTGCCAGCAGCTCTACATGGAGCTCTGGAAACACCATATATTTT.

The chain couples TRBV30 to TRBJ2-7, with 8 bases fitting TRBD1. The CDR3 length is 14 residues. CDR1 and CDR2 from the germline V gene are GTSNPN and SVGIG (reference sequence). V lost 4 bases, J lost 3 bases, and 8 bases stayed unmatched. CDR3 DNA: TGTGCCTGGACCATTCCCGGACAGGGCTACGAGCAGTACTTC. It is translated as CAWTIPGQGYEQYF.

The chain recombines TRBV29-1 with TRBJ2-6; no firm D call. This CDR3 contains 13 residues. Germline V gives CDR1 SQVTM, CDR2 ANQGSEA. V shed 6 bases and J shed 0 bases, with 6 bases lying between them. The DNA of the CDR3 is TGCAGCGTGCGGTACTCTGGGGCCAACGTCCTGACTTTC. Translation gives CSVRYSGANVLTF. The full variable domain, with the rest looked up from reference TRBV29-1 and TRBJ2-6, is SAVISQKPSRDICQRGTSLTIQCQVDSQVTMMFWYRQQPGQSLTLIATANQGSEATYESGFVIDKFPISRPNLTFSTLTVSNMSPEDSSIYLCSVRYSGANVLTFGAGSRLTVL.

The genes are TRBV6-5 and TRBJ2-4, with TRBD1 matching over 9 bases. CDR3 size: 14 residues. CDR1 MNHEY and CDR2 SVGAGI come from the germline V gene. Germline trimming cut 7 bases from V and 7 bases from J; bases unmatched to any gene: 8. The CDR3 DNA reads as TGTGCCAGCACCGAACGGGACAGGGTGAACATTCAGTACTTC. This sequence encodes CASTERDRVNIQYF.